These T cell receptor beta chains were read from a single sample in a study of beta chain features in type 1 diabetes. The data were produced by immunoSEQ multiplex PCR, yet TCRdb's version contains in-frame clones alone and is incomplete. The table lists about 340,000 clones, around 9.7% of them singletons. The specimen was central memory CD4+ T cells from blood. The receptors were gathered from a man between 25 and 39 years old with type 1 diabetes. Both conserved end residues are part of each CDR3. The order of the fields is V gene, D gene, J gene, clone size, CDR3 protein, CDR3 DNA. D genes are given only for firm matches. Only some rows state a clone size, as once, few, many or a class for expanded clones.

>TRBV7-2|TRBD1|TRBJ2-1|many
CASSLGDRVMAYNEQFF
TGTGCCAGCAGCTTAGGGGACAGGGTGATGGCCTACAATGAGCAGTTCTTC
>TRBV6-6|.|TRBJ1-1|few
CASSYGVGEAFF
TGTGCCAGCAGTTACGGGGTAGGTGAAGCTTTCTTT
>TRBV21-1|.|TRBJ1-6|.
CASSHARTANNSPLHF
TGTGCCAGCAGCCATGCGCGGACCGCTAATAATTCACCCCTCCACTTT
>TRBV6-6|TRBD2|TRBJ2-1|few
CASSYGGGAVNEQFF
TGTGCCAGCAGTTATGGCGGGGGGGCGGTCAATGAGCAGTTCTTC
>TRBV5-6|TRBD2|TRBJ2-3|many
CASSFLISGDRTDTQYF
TGTGCCAGCAGCTTTCTGATTAGCGGGGACCGCACAGATACGCAGTATTTT
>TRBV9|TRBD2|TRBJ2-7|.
CASSVSGGAFYEQYF
TGTGCCAGCAGCGTTAGCGGGGGGGCATTCTACGAGCAGTACTTC
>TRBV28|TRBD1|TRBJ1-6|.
CASRFSTGSNSPLHF
TGTGCCAGTCGATTTTCGACAGGGAGTAATTCACCCCTCCACTTT
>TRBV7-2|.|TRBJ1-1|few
CASSVTSPHTEAFF
TGTGCCAGCAGCGTGACATCTCCCCACACTGAAGCTTTCTTT
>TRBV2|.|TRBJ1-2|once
CASSSGRRVNYGYTF
TGTGCCAGCAGTTCCGGACGGAGGGTTAACTATGGCTACACCTTC
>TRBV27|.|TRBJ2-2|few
CASGPMGTNTGELFF
TGTGCCAGCGGGCCGATGGGGACGAACACCGGGGAGCTGTTTTTT
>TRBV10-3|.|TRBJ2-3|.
CAISESGKLSYTDTQYF
TGTGCCATCAGTGAGTCGGGGAAGCTTTCCTACACAGATACGCAGTATTTT
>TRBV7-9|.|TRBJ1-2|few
CASSSDMTTYGYTF
TGTGCCAGCAGCTCGGACATGACCACCTATGGCTACACCTTC
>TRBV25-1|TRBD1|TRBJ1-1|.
CASHRGTEAFF
TGTGCCAGCCACAGGGGTACTGAAGCTTTCTTT
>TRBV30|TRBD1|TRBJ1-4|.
CARGGGGEKLFF
TGTGCCCGTGGAGGGGGCGGTGAAAAACTGTTTTTT
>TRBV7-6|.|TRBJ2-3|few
CASSYGRLATDTQYF
TGTGCCAGCAGCTACGGTAGGCTAGCCACAGATACGCAGTATTTT
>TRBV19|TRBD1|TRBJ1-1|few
CASFRGPGTEAFF
TGTGCCAGTTTCAGGGGGCCGGGGACTGAAGCTTTCTTT
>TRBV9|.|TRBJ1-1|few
CASSPTGRLNTEAFF
TGTGCCAGCAGCCCTACGGGACGGTTGAACACTGAAGCTTTCTTT
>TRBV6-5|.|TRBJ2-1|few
CASRLDVSSYNEQFF
TGTGCCAGCAGGTTGGACGTCAGCTCCTACAATGAGCAGTTCTTC
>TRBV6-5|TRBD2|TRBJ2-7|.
CASIGGLAGSYEQYF
TGTGCCAGCATTGGAGGACTAGCGGGCTCCTACGAGCAGTACTTC